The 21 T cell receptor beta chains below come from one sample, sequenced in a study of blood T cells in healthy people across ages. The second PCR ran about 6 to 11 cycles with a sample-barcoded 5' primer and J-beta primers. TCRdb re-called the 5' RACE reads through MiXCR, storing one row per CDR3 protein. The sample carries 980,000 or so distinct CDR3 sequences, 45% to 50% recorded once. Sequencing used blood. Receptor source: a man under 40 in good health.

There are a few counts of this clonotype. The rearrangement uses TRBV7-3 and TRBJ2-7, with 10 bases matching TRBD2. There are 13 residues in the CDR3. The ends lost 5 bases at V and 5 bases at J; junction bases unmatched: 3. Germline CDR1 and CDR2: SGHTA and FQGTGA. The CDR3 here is CASSPGLANEQYF. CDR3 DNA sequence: TGTGCCAGCAGCCCGGGACTAGCGAACGAGCAGTACTTC.

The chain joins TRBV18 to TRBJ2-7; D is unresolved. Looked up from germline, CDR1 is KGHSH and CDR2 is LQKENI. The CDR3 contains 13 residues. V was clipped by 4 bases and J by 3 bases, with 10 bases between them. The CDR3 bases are TGTGCCAGCTCACGGGCTGGGAACTACGAGCAGTACTTC. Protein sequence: CASSRAGNYEQYF.

The CDR3 loop is CASSRGPGGDNTGELFF. DNA for the CDR3: TGCGCCAGCAGTCGGGGCCCCGGTGGGGATAACACCGGGGAGCTGTTTTTT. V gene TRBV4-1 combines with J gene TRBJ2-2; D may be TRBD1 or TRBD2 (5 bases each). V was trimmed by 6 bases and J by 2 bases, leaving 19 bases between them. The CDR3 has 17 amino acids. Germline CDR1 reads MGHRA; CDR2 reads YSYEKL.

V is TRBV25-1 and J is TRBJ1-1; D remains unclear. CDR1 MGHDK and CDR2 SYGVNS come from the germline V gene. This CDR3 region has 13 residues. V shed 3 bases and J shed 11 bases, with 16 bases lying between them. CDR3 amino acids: CASSDGLPYRAFF. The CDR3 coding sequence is TGTGCCAGCAGTGACGGTCTACCCTATCGGGCTTTCTTT.

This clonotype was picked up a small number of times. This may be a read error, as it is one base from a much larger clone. The CDR3 nucleotides read TGTGCCAGCAGCCGACTGGCCTCGACCCGGGGGTACGAGCAGTACTTC. Protein: CASSRLASTRGYEQYF. This chain connects TRBV3-1 to TRBJ2-7, with TRBD2 as a possible D gene (6 bases). Germline V CDR1 and CDR2: LGHDT, YNNKEL (reference sequence). This CDR3 region has 16 residues. V gave up 4 bases and J gave up 4 bases, with 20 bases separating them.

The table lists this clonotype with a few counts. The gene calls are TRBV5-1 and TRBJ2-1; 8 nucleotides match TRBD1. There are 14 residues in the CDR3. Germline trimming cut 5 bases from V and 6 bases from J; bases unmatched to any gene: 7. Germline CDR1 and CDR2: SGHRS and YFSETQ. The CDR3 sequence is CASRDRALVNEQFF. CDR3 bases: TGCGCCAGCAGGGACAGGGCGTTGGTCAATGAGCAGTTCTTC.

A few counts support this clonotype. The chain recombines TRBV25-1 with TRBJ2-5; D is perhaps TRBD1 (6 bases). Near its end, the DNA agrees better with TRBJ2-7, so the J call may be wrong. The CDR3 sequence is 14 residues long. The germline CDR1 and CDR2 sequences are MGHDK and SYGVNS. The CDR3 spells CASSESGANYEQYF. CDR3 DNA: TGTGCCAGCAGTGAATCAGGGGCCAACTACGAGCAGTACTTC.

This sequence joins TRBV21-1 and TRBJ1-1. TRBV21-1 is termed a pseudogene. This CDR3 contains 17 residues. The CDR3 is CASSKLGRPPLNTEAFF. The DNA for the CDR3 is TGTGCCAGCAGCAAATTGGGTCGGCCTCCCTTGAACACTGAAGCTTTCTTT.

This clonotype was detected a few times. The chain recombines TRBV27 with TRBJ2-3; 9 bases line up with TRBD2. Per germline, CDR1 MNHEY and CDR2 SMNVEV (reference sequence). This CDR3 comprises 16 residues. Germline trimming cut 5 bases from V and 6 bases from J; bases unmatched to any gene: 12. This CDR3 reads CASSGKAGGRGDTQYF. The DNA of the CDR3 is TGTGCCAGCAGTGGGAAAGCGGGGGGCAGAGGTGATACGCAGTATTTT.

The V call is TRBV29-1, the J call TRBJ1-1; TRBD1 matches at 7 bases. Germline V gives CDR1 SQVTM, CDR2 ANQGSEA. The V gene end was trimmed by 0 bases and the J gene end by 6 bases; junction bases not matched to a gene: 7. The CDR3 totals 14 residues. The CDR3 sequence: CSVEDRGLTPEAFF. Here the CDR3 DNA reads TGCAGCGTTGAAGATAGGGGGCTGACCCCTGAAGCTTTCTTT.

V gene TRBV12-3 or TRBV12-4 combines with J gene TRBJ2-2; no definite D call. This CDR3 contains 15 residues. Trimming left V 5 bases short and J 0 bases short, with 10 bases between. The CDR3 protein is CASSRPASNTGELFF. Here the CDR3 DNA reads TGTGCCAGCAGTCGGCCAGCGTCGAACACCGGGGAGCTGTTTTTT.

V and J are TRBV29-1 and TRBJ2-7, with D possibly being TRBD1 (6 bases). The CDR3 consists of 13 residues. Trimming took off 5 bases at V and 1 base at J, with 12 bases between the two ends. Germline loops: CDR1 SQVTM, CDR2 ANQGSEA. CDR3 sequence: CSVLNRESYEQYF. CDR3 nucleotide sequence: TGCAGCGTTCTAAACAGGGAATCCTACGAGCAGTACTTC.

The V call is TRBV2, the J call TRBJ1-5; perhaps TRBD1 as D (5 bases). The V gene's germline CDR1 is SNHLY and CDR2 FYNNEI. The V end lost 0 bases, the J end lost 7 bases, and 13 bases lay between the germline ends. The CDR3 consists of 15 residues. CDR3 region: CASSEAHSQGQPQHF. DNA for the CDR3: TGTGCCAGCAGTGAAGCTCACAGTCAGGGACAGCCCCAGCATTTT.

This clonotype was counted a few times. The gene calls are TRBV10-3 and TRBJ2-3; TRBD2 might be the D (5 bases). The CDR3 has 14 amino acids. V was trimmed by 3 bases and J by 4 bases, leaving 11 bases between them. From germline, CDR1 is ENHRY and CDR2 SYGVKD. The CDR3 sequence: CAISDIQRADTQYF. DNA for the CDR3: TGTGCCATCAGTGACATCCAGAGGGCAGATACGCAGTATTTT.

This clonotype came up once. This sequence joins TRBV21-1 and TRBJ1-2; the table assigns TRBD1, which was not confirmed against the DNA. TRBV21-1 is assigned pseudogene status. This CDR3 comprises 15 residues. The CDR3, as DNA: TGTGCCAGCAGCGACAGGGGGCAGACTAACTATGGCTACACCTTC. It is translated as CASSDRGQTNYGYTF.

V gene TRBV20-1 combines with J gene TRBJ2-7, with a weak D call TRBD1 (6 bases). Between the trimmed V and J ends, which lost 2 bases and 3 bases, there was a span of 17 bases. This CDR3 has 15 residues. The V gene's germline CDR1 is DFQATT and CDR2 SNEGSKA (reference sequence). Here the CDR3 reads CSARWSGTLIYEQYF. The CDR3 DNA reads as TGCAGTGCTAGATGGTCCGGGACACTGATCTACGAGCAGTACTTC.

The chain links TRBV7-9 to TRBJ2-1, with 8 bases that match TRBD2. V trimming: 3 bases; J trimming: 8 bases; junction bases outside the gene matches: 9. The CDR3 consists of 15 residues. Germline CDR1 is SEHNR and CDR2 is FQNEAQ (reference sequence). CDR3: CASSFYRGGSDEQFF. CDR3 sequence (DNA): TGTGCCAGCAGCTTTTACCGGGGGGGCTCGGATGAGCAGTTCTTC.

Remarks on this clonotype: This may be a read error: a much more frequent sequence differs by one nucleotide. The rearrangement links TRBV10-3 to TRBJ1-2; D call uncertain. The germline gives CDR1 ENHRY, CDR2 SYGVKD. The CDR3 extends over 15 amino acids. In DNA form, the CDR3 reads TGTGCCATCAGTGAGTCGGTCGGAGTGGGGTATGACTACACCTTC. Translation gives CAISESVGVGYDYTF.

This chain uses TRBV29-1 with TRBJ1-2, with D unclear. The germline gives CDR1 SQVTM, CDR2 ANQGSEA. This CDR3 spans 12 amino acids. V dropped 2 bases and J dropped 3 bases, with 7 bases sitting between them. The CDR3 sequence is CSVEPRDYGYTF. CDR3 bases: TGCAGCGTTGAACCACGGGACTATGGCTACACCTTC.

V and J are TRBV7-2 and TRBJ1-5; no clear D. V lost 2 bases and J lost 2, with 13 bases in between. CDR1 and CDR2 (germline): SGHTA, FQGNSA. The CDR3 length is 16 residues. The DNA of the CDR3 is TGTGCCAGCAGCTTACAAGGAAGTGGTGGCAATCAGCCCCAGCATTTT. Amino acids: CASSLQGSGGNQPQHF.

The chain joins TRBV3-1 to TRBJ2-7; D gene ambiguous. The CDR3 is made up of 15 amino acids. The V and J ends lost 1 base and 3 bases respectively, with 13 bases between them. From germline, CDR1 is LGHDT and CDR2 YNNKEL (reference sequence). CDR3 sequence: CASSQGFDNRYEQYF. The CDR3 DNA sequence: TGTGCCAGCAGCCAAGGGTTTGACAACCGCTACGAGCAGTACTTC.